Listed here are 9 T cell receptor beta chains from one sample, sequenced in a study of blood T cell repertoires in COVID-19. Clones were sequenced by immunoSEQ multiplex PCR, and TCRdb holds only the in-frame ones, with some missing. This table holds more than 85,000 clones, about four fifths found once. Sequenced input: peripheral blood. The receptors come from a man older than 75 with acute or convalescent COVID-19.

V gene TRBV30 combines with J gene TRBJ1-1; unclear D gene. The CDR3 has 12 amino acids. V dropped 8 bases and J dropped 2 bases, with 12 bases sitting between them. The V gene's germline CDR1 is GTSNPN and CDR2 SVGIG (reference sequence). As DNA, the CDR3 is TGTGCCCGCGGACTGTTTAACACTGAAGCTTTCTTT. Protein: CARGLFNTEAFF.

This chain connects TRBV25-1 to TRBJ1-6; possible D gene TRBD1, 5 bases. This CDR3 is 15 amino acids long. The germline gives CDR1 MGHDK, CDR2 SYGVNS. V was clipped by 3 bases and J by 9 bases, with 15 bases between them. DNA of the CDR3: TGTGCCAGCAGTGAGAGCGGGGGTTACGGTTCACCCCTCCACTTT. As protein: CASSESGGYGSPLHF.

The chain couples TRBV5-1 to TRBJ1-3; TRBD1 aligns across 8 bases. Germline trimming cut 0 bases from V and 4 bases from J; bases unmatched to any gene: 6. The CDR3 extends over 16 amino acids. Germline lookup yields CDR1 SGHRS and CDR2 YFSETQ. Written as DNA, the CDR3 is TGCGCCAGCAGCTTGGGCGACAGGGGTGGCGGAAACACCATATATTTT. It encodes CASSLGDRGGGNTIYF. Combining the CDR3 with reference TRBV5-1 and TRBJ1-3 gives the whole variable domain KAGVTQTPRYLIKTRGQQVTLSCSPISGHRSVSWYQQTPGQGLQFLFEYFSETQRNKGNFPGRFSGRQFSNSRSEMNVSTLELGDSALYLCASSLGDRGGGNTIYFGEGSWLTVV.

The chain is built from TRBV6-5 and TRBJ2-7; TRBD1 might be the D (6 bases). V shed 10 bases and J shed 2 bases, with 18 bases lying between them. The length of the CDR3 is 14 residues. Germline values: CDR1 MNHEY, CDR2 SVGAGI. The CDR3 DNA reads as TGTGCCACCCAGTATGGGACATCGACCTACGAGCAGTACTTC. Translation: CATQYGTSTYEQYF.

J is TRBJ1-1 and V is TRBV2, with 8 bases lining up with TRBD1. V lost 6 bases to trimming and J lost 4 bases; unmatched junction nucleotides: 7. Looked up from germline, CDR1 is SNHLY and CDR2 is FYNNEI. The CDR3 contains 14 residues. The CDR3 loop is CASRATGGSTEAFF. The DNA of the CDR3 is TGTGCCAGCAGAGCTACAGGGGGAAGCACTGAAGCTTTCTTT.

V and J are TRBV19 and TRBJ1-2, with D possibly being TRBD1 (6 bases). This CDR3 is built from 14 residues. V shed 8 bases and J shed 1 base, with 14 bases lying between them. Germline V gives CDR1 LNHDA, CDR2 SQIVND (reference sequence). Here the CDR3 reads CASSTVDSNYGYTF. The CDR3 DNA is TGTGCCAGTTCTACAGTGGACAGTAACTATGGCTACACCTTC.

V gene TRBV6-2 or TRBV6-3 combines with J gene TRBJ2-7; the match to TRBD2 covers 10 bases. J was trimmed by 4 bases and V by 3 bases; bases with no gene match: 6. The CDR3 is 15 amino acids. Germline V gene data show CDR1 as MNHEY and CDR2 as SVGEGT. This CDR3 is CASSYAASGSYEQYF. In DNA, the CDR3 is TGTGCCAGCAGTTATGCGGCTAGCGGGAGTTACGAGCAGTACTTC.

The chain is built from TRBV5-1 and TRBJ2-2; weak D call: TRBD2 (5 bases). Germline V gene sequence: CDR1 SGHRS, CDR2 YFSETQ. The CDR3 spans 15 residues. Deletions cut 0 bases from V and 4 bases from J, with 10 bases between. CDR3 loop: CASSLAGSGTGELFF. As DNA, the CDR3 is TGCGCCAGCAGCTTGGCGGGAAGTGGCACCGGGGAGCTGTTTTTT.

J is TRBJ1-4 and V is TRBV11-2; TRBD1 might be the D (5 bases). Germline V gene data show CDR1 as SGHAT and CDR2 as FQNNGV. V lost 2 bases to trimming and J lost 4 bases, with 5 bases between them. This CDR3 is 13 amino acids long. Written as DNA, the CDR3 is TGTGCCAGCAGCTTAAGGGGTAATGAAAAACTGTTTTTT. Encoded protein: CASSLRGNEKLFF.